This TCR beta chain was captured by sequencing in a study of OX40 agonist ivuxolimab in advanced cancers. At the level of the whole study: Ivuxolimab, which targeted the costimulatory receptor OX40 (CD134), was an agonistic, fully human IgG2 monoclonal antibody. Intravenous ivuxolimab was administered to patients every 2 weeks at six dose levels: 0.01, 0.1, 0.3, 1.5, 3 and 10 mg/kg. Of the roughly 52 dose-escalation patients, hepatocellular carcinoma was present in roughly 19, melanoma in some 15, renal cell carcinoma in 9 and head and neck cancer in 9. A male proportion of 82.7% and a mean age of 60 years, ranging from 23 to 79, were recorded for the dose-escalation cohort. Prior anti-PD-1, anti-PD-L1 or anti-CTLA-4 therapy was permitted, and checkpoint inhibitors had been received by around 39% of dose-escalation patients. Three dose-escalation patients achieved partial responses, one with hepatocellular carcinoma and two with cutaneous melanoma. Peripheral TCRbeta sequencing was intended to test whether TCR sequence diversity was altered and clonal T-cell expansion was caused by ivuxolimab. The paper describes the monotherapy dose-escalation part (N ≈ 51 patients) of the phase I trial of ivuxolimab. Points the paper makes about the study in general: On average, CD8+ T cells showed more expanded clones than CD4+ T cells after ivuxolimab. Low levels of normalized T-cell clonal expansion were also seen in some patients who did not respond. The antigen specificity of the peripheral T cells that underwent clonal expansion was not determined. Partial responders in the 0.1-3.0 mg/kg groups had among the lowest normalized peripheral clonal expansion, especially among CD8+ T cells. Clonal expansion of both CD4+ and CD8+ blood T cells was observed from baseline to week 6 at doses 0.1 to 3.0 mg/kg.

Regarding this clone: Its antigen is not yet known. No quality values exist for individual bases; no much larger clone is one base distant.

The junction shows trimming of 4 bases on V and 4 bases on J, plus 1 base between the germline ends. The germline V gene (reference sequence) yields LNHDA for CDR1 and SQIVND for CDR2. The CDR3 sequence holds 10 residues, the cysteine and phenylalanine included. This entry keeps only the CDR3 DNA: 30 bases, framed from base 1. The trial excluded patients who had a history of autoimmune disease or who were on systemic immunosuppression. Peripheral blood for TCR sequencing was collected from all dose cohorts at baseline, on cycle 4 day 1, and on cycle 7 day 1. Samples came from an open-label, multicenter, first-in-human phase I dose-escalation trial of ivuxolimab. Adults with locally advanced or metastatic melanoma, renal cell carcinoma, hepatocellular carcinoma or head and neck squamous cell carcinoma were enrolled in the trial. Before TCR sequencing, CD4+ T cells and CD8+ T cells from peripheral blood were sorted into separate populations.

Genomic DNA was extracted from sorted cells for sequencing of the TCRbeta CDR3 region. The immunoSEQ Assay was used to sequence the TCRbeta CDR3 regions. The table comes from immuneACCESS by way of TCRdb, which keeps in-frame sequences with V and J called. Part of the clones is missing from these tables; in studies checked, under half for an unresolved V gene and the rest for unknown reasons. Recorded for this sample are approximately 90,000 clones; 91% of them occurred a single time. The ten largest clones represent about 8.5% of the sample. The starting material was CD4+ or CD8+ T cells sorted from blood, obtained in a trial of the OX40 agonist ivuxolimab. The TCR sequence derives from an adult with an advanced solid tumor such as melanoma, head and neck, liver or kidney cancer. Recombination connected TRBV19 to TRBJ1-1; the D gene cannot be named for sure. The DNA sequence is TGTGCCAGTAGTACCACTGAAGCTTTCTTT. Its amino acids are CASSTTEAFF.